Here is one T cell receptor (beta chain) with its context. This sample was taken from a study of blood T cell repertoires in COVID-19. Recruited during active infection, patients (from Seattle) were subsequently followed longitudinally. Data came from immunoSEQ multiplex PCR; TCRdb stores just in-frame clones and leaves some out. Of 150,000 to 170,000 clones in the sample, 80% to 90% are singletons; the top ten hold under 8.5%. Sequenced material: peripheral blood. The sequence was obtained from a woman aged 55-69 years with COVID-19, enrolled during active disease.

The CDR3 sequence: CASSLQGGSYNSPLHF. The DNA for the CDR3 is TGTGCCAGCAGTTTGCAGGGAGGCTCCTATAATTCACCCCTCCACTTT. The chain links TRBV27 to TRBJ1-6, with D tentatively TRBD1 (5 bases). CDR1 is MNHEY and CDR2 is SMNVEV in the germline V gene (reference sequence). Trimming cost V 3 bases and J 0 bases, with 9 bases left between them. The CDR3 consists of 16 residues.